What follows describes a single TCR beta chain. This CDR3 region has 13 residues. V dropped 1 base and J dropped 9 bases, with 10 bases sitting between them. CDR1 GTSNPN and CDR2 SVGIG come from the germline V gene (reference sequence). This entry is derived from a study of blood T cell repertoires in COVID-19. Study-level information: Material from acute and convalescent COVID-19 was sourced from the United States, Italy and Spain. PBMCs, B-cell-depleted T cells, or T cells were the source of the cDNA or gDNA that made up the material.

Study processing details: Amplification of reference gene primers provided the estimated nucleated cell counts. Measured with immunoSEQ multiplex PCR; TCRdb has only the in-frame clones, and not every one. That table is the source of V, J and clone size, and D and trimming were worked out from the DNA. The sample carries around 200,000 clones, 86% recorded once. This receptor was taken from a man aged 65 to 85 with active or convalescent COVID-19. The chain uses TRBV30 and TRBJ1-6; D might be TRBD1 (5 bases). The specimen was peripheral blood. The CDR3 DNA is TGTGCCTGGAGTGAGGGGAAAAGTTCACCCCTCCACTTT. Its protein is CAWSEGKSSPLHF.